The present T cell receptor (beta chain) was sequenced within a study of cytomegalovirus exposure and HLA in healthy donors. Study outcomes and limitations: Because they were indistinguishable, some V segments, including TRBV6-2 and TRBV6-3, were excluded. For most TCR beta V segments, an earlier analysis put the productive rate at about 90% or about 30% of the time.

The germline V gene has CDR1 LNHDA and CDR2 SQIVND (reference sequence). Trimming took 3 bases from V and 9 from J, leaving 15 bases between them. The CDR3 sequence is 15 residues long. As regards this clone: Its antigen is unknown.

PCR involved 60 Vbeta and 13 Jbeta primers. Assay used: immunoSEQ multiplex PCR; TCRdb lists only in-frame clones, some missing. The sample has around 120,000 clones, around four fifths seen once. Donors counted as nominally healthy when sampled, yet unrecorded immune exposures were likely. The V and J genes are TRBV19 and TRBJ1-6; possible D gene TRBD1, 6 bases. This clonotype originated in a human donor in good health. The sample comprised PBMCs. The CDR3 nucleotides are TGTGCCAGTAGTATTACCCAGGGGACCAGTTCACCCCTCCACTTT. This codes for CASSITQGTSSPLHF.